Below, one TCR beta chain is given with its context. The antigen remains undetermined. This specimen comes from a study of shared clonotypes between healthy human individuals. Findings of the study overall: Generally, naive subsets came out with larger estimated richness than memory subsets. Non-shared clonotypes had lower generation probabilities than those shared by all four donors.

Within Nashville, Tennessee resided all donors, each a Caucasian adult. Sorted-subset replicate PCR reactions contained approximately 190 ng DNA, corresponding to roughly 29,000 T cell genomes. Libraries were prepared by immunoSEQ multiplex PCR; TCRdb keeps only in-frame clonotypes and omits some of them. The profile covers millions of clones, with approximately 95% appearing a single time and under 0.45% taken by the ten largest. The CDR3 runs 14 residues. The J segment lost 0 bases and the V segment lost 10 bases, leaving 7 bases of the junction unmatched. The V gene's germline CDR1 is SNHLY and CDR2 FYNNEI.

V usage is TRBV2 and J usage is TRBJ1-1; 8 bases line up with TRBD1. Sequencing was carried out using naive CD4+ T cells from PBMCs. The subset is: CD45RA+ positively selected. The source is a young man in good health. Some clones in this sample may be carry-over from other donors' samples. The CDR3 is CATERQGLNTEAFF. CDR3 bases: TGTGCCACGGAGAGACAGGGGCTGAACACTGAAGCTTTCTTT.